The rows below give T cell receptor beta chains drawn from one sample of a study of T cell responses to AZD1222 COVID-19 vaccine. Profiling relied on immunoSEQ multiplex PCR, and the TCRdb table lists in-frame clones only, not all of them. The sample has about 130,000 clones, around 90% seen once. Sequencing was performed on peripheral blood, taken on day 0 of AZD1222 vaccination. The source is an adult in good health. The CDR3 runs from the conserved cysteine through the conserved F or W. D genes are given only for firm matches. Not every row has a clone size; where given, it reads once, few, many or a size class.

d_call: TRBD2
j_call: TRBJ2-1
v_call: TRBV27
clone_size: NA
cdr3_aa: CASTTRKQREGDEQFF
cdr3_nt: TGTGCCAGCACCACAAGAAAGCAACGGGAGGGCGATGAGCAGTTCTTC

d_call: TRBD1
j_call: TRBJ2-1
v_call: TRBV4-1
clone_size: NA
cdr3_aa: CASSQDGTGGSYNEQFF
cdr3_nt: TGCGCCAGCAGCCAAGATGGGACAGGGGGCAGTTACAATGAGCAGTTCTTC

d_call: NA
j_call: TRBJ2-7
v_call: TRBV30
clone_size: NA
cdr3_aa: CAWSSERVVSYEQYF
cdr3_nt: TGTGCCTGGAGTTCCGAGCGGGTTGTCTCCTACGAGCAGTACTTC

d_call: NA
j_call: TRBJ1-5
v_call: TRBV6-5
clone_size: NA
cdr3_aa: CASSPRNQPQHF
cdr3_nt: TGTGCCAGCAGTCCCCGCAATCAGCCCCAGCATTTT

d_call: NA
j_call: TRBJ1-1
v_call: TRBV28
clone_size: NA
cdr3_aa: CASSLRGLGNTEAFF
cdr3_nt: TGTGCCAGCAGTTTAAGGGGGTTGGGGAACACTGAAGCTTTCTTT

d_call: TRBD1
j_call: TRBJ2-3
v_call: TRBV5-4
clone_size: NA
cdr3_aa: CASSLVYRGTDTQYF
cdr3_nt: TGTGCCAGCAGCTTGGTATACAGGGGAACAGATACGCAGTATTTT

d_call: NA
j_call: TRBJ1-1
v_call: TRBV14
clone_size: NA
cdr3_aa: CASSPRGRGTEAFF
cdr3_nt: TGTGCCAGCAGCCCGAGGGGAAGGGGCACTGAAGCTTTCTTT

d_call: NA
j_call: TRBJ2-3
v_call: TRBV7-3
clone_size: NA
cdr3_aa: CASSLGVGTDTQYF
cdr3_nt: TGTGCCAGCAGCTTAGGGGTGGGCACAGATACGCAGTATTTT

d_call: NA
j_call: TRBJ1-1
v_call: TRBV9
clone_size: NA
cdr3_aa: CASSEPQPEAFF
cdr3_nt: TGTGCCAGCAGCGAGCCCCAGCCCGAAGCTTTCTTT

d_call: TRBD1
j_call: TRBJ2-7
v_call: TRBV27
clone_size: NA
cdr3_aa: CASSLRQGEYYEQYF
cdr3_nt: TGTGCCAGCAGTCTAAGACAGGGGGAATACTACGAGCAGTACTTC

d_call: NA
j_call: TRBJ2-7
v_call: TRBV28
clone_size: NA
cdr3_aa: CASTTASYEQYF
cdr3_nt: TGTGCCAGCACGACAGCCTCCTACGAGCAGTACTTC

d_call: TRBD1
j_call: TRBJ1-5
v_call: TRBV4-3
clone_size: NA
cdr3_aa: CASSHGTENQPQHF
cdr3_nt: TGCGCCAGCAGCCACGGGACAGAAAATCAGCCCCAGCATTTT

d_call: NA
j_call: TRBJ1-2
v_call: TRBV7-2
clone_size: NA
cdr3_aa: CASRQGMNGYTF
cdr3_nt: TGTGCCAGCAGACAGGGTATGAATGGCTACACCTTC

d_call: TRBD1
j_call: TRBJ1-5
v_call: TRBV7-8
clone_size: NA
cdr3_aa: CASSAQGAGQPQHF
cdr3_nt: TGTGCCAGCAGCGCACAGGGGGCGGGCCAGCCCCAGCATTTT

d_call: NA
j_call: TRBJ1-1
v_call: TRBV9
clone_size: NA
cdr3_aa: CASSAAQGLNTEAFF
cdr3_nt: TGTGCCAGCAGCGCAGCCCAGGGTTTGAACACTGAAGCTTTCTTT

d_call: NA
j_call: TRBJ2-7
v_call: TRBV11-3
clone_size: NA
cdr3_aa: CASSLVAGNEQYF
cdr3_nt: TGTGCCAGCAGCTTAGTAGCAGGGAACGAGCAGTACTTC

d_call: NA
j_call: TRBJ1-1
v_call: TRBV14
clone_size: NA
cdr3_aa: CASSQMLNTEAFF
cdr3_nt: TGTGCCAGCAGCCAGATGTTGAACACTGAAGCTTTCTTT

d_call: NA
j_call: TRBJ2-7
v_call: TRBV28
clone_size: NA
cdr3_aa: CASSHPGISTYEQYF
cdr3_nt: TGTGCCAGCAGTCATCCCGGGATCTCTACTTACGAGCAGTACTTC

d_call: NA
j_call: TRBJ2-7
v_call: TRBV7-2
clone_size: NA
cdr3_aa: CASSLVGGTVHEQYF
cdr3_nt: TGTGCCAGCAGCTTAGTAGGAGGGACGGTCCACGAGCAGTACTTC

d_call: NA
j_call: TRBJ2-1
v_call: TRBV27
clone_size: NA
cdr3_aa: CASSFSISTRGVGNEQFF
cdr3_nt: TGTGCCAGCAGTTTTTCTATCTCCACTAGGGGGGTGGGGAATGAGCAGTTCTTC

d_call: NA
j_call: TRBJ1-2
v_call: TRBV18
clone_size: NA
cdr3_aa: CASSPLAGRVDGYTF
cdr3_nt: TGTGCCAGCTCACCCCTAGCAGGGAGGGTTGATGGCTACACCTTC

d_call: NA
j_call: TRBJ1-2
v_call: TRBV6-2/TRBV6-3
clone_size: once
cdr3_aa: CASSYPGLFYGYTF
cdr3_nt: TGTGCCAGCAGTTACCCGGGACTATTCTATGGCTACACCTTC

d_call: NA
j_call: TRBJ1-1
v_call: TRBV7-3
clone_size: NA
cdr3_aa: CASSLTAQSQSTEAFF
cdr3_nt: TGTGCCAGCAGCTTAACAGCACAGAGCCAATCCACTGAAGCTTTCTTT

d_call: TRBD1
j_call: TRBJ1-1
v_call: TRBV3-1/TRBV3-2
clone_size: NA
cdr3_aa: CASSQIYRGGNTEAFF
cdr3_nt: TGTGCCAGCAGCCAAATCTACAGGGGGGGGAACACTGAAGCTTTCTTT

d_call: NA
j_call: TRBJ2-1
v_call: TRBV7-3
clone_size: NA
cdr3_aa: CASSSFGPYNEQFF
cdr3_nt: TGTGCCAGCAGCTCCTTCGGGCCGTACAATGAGCAGTTCTTC

d_call: NA
j_call: TRBJ2-5
v_call: TRBV28
clone_size: NA
cdr3_aa: CASSSHPGAKGGGETQYF
cdr3_nt: TGTGCCAGCAGTTCCCATCCCGGGGCAAAGGGGGGAGGAGAGACCCAGTACTTC

d_call: NA
j_call: TRBJ1-1
v_call: TRBV12-3/TRBV12-4
clone_size: NA
cdr3_aa: CASSFRVSEAFF
cdr3_nt: TGTGCCAGCAGTTTCCGCGTTTCTGAAGCTTTCTTT